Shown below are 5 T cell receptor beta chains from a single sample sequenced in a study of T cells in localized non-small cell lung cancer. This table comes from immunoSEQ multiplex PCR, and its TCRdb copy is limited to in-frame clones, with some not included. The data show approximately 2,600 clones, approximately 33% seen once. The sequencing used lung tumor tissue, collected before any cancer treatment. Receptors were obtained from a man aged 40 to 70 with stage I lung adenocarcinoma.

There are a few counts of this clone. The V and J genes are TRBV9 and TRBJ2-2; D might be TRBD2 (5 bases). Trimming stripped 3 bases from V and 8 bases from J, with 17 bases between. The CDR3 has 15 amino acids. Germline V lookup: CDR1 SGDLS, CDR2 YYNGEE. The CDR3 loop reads CASSGDSGSGGELFF. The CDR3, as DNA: TGTGCCAGCAGCGGAGACTCGGGGTCGGGTGGGGAGCTGTTTTTT.

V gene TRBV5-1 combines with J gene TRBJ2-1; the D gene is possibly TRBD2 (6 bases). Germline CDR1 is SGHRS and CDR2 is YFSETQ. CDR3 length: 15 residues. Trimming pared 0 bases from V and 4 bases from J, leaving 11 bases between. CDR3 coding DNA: TGCGCCAGCAGCTTGGACGGGAGTGGGTACAATGAGCAGTTCTTC. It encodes CASSLDGSGYNEQFF.

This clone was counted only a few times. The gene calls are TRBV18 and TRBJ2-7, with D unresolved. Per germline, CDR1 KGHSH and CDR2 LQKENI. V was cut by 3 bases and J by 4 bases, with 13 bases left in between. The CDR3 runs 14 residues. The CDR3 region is CASSPGVADYEQYF. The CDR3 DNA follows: TGTGCCAGCTCACCTGGGGTCGCCGATTACGAGCAGTACTTC.

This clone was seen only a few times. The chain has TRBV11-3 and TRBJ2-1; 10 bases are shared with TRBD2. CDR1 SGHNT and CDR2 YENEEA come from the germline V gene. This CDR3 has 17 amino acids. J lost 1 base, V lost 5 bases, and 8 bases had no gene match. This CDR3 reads CASSHRASGRSYNEQFF. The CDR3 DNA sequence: TGTGCCAGCAGCCACCGGGCTAGCGGGAGATCCTACAATGAGCAGTTCTTC.

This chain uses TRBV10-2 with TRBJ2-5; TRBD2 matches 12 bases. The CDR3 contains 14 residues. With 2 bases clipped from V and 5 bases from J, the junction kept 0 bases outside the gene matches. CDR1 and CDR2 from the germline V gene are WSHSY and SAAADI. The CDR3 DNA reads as TGCGCCAGCAGTGAGACTAGCGGGAGGGAGACCCAGTACTTC. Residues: CASSETSGRETQYF.